This T cell receptor beta chain stems from a study of vaccination effects on CD4 cells after COVID-19. As concerns this clone: Antigen unknown.

CDR1 and CDR2 from the germline V gene are SGHTA and FQGNSA. Trimming took 3 bases from V and 8 from J, leaving 19 bases between them. The CDR3 is made up of 15 amino acids. Sequencing was performed with immunoSEQ multiplex PCR; in TCRdb, only in-frame clones are kept and a portion is missing. The repertoire holds about 28,000 clones, with more than 60% as singletons. Prior to sequencing, the ViraFEST assay stimulated PBMC with viral peptide pools, which expanded the antigen-specific CD4+ T cells. Isolation of CD4+ T cells took place after ten to eleven days of culture. Each person got two doses of an mRNA SARS-CoV-2 vaccine, BNT162b2 or mRNA-1273.

The receptor's source is a human donor who received a COVID-19 vaccine. The chain has TRBV7-2 and TRBJ1-2; TRBD1 is a possible D gene (5 bases). Here the sequenced sample was CD4+ T cells from PBMCs cultured with HCoV-NL63 spike peptides, taken after COVID-19 vaccination. The CDR3 protein is CASSFTSGQGNGYTF. The CDR3 region has the DNA TGTGCCAGCAGCTTTACATCTGGGCAGGGAAACGGCTACACCTTC.